Listed here is a single T cell receptor beta chain. Clones were sequenced by immunoSEQ multiplex PCR, and TCRdb holds only the in-frame ones, with some missing. This table has 2,500,000 or so clones, 85% to 95% appearing once. This sample stems from a study of shared clonotypes between healthy human individuals. CDR3 length: 14 amino acids. V lost 2 bases and J 4 bases, leaving 11 bases between the germline ends. Per germline, CDR1 MNHEY and CDR2 SMNVEV (reference sequence). The chain combines TRBV27 with TRBJ1-1, with a weak D call TRBD1 (5 bases). The sample comprised naive CD4+ T cells from PBMCs. Subset indicated: CD45RA+ positively selected. This clonotype was obtained from a man aged 18 to 29 in good health. Some clones in this sample may be carry-over from other donors' samples. In DNA, the CDR3 is TGTGCCAGCAGTTTAGTGGCAGGGACCACTGAAGCTTTCTTT. Translated: CASSLVAGTTEAFF.